This T cell receptor delta chain was sequenced during a study of γδ T cells in repeated Plasmodium falciparum infection. Study overall: Donors had four controlled P. falciparum NF54 infections over roughly 590 days. Malian samples came from no-transmission periods or across acute febrile malaria episodes. The study's findings and limits: Vdelta2-negative gammadelta repertoires, largely Vdelta1+, seemingly showed infection-driven waves of new clonal selection.

Vgamma9/Vdelta2+ and Vdelta2-negative gammadelta T cells were flow-sorted from PBMC for bulk sequencing. This clone occurred a few times. Its antigen is as yet unknown. The protein TCRdb lists belongs to a much larger clone and differs from this DNA's translation at residue 3, which points to a read error; the protein shown is made from the DNA. TRG and TRD sequences were obtained from every sorted gammadelta sample. TCRdb re-called the multiplex PCR reads with CATT. The sample records approximately 53,000 delta-chain clones, around 1.7% being singletons. CDR3 length equals 14 residues. Per germline, CDR1 TVYSNPD and CDR2 GDNSRS (reference sequence). V lost 5 bases, J lost 4 bases, and 20 bases lay in between.

The source is a pool of human donors (malaria-infected and uninfected, not separated). The sample taken for sequencing was gamma-delta T cells from blood. The chain carries TRDV3 and TRDJ1; tentative D call: TRDD3 (6 bases). CDR3 coding DNA: TGTGCCCTTAACGTACTGGGCCTAAACGATAAACTCATCTTT. Translated: CALNVLGLNDKLIF.